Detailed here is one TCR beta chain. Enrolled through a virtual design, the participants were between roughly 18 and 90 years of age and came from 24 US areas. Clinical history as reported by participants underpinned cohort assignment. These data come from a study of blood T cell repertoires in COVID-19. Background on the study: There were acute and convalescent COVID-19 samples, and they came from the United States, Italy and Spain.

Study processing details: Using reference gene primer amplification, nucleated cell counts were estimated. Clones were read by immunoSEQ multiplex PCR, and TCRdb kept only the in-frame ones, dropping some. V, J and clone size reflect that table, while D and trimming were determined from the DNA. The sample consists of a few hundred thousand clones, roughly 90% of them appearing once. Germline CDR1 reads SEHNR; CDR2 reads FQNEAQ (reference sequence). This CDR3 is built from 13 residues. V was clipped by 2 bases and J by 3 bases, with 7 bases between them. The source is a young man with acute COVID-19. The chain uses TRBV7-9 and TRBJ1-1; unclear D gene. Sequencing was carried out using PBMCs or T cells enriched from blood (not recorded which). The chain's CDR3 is CASSLKEYTEAFF. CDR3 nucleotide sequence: TGTGCCAGCAGCTTAAAAGAGTACACTGAAGCTTTCTTT.